What follows are 4 T cell receptor beta chains derived from one specimen sequenced in a study of technical replicates of blood from a few donors. Libraries were prepared by immunoSEQ multiplex PCR; TCRdb keeps only in-frame clonotypes and omits some of them. The sample includes over 90,000 clones, nearly 97% of them seen just once. The material sequenced was T cells isolated from PBMCs. The receptors shown here come from a human donor in good health.

The rearrangement uses TRBV25-1 and TRBJ1-1; 11 bases align to TRBD1. The CDR3 is 16 amino acids. V lost 6 bases, J lost 4 bases, and 10 bases stayed unmatched. Per the germline V gene, CDR1 is MGHDK and CDR2 is SYGVNS. The CDR3 loop reads CASSPQGTGGSTEAFF. The CDR3 region has the DNA TGTGCCAGCAGCCCACAAGGGACAGGGGGGTCCACTGAAGCTTTCTTT. Together with reference TRBV25-1 and TRBJ1-1, the CDR3 gives the full variable domain: EADIYQTPRYLVIGTGKKITLECSQTMGHDKMYWYQQDPGMELHLIHYSYGVNSTEKGDLSSESTVSRIRTEHFPLTLESARPSHTSQYLCASSPQGTGGSTEAFFGQGTRLTVV.

This rearrangement joins TRBV27 to TRBJ1-5; 8 bases map to TRBD1. V shed 3 bases, J shed 1 base, and the junction held 2 bases outside the gene matches. CDR1 is MNHEY and CDR2 is SMNVEV in the germline V gene (reference sequence). The CDR3 spans 15 residues. This CDR3 reads CASSFTGGSNQPQHF. The CDR3 DNA follows: TGTGCCAGCAGTTTTACAGGGGGGAGCAATCAGCCCCAGCATTTT.

The V gene is TRBV11-2, the J gene TRBJ2-7; weak D call: TRBD1 (6 bases). Trimming pared 5 bases from V and 3 bases from J, leaving 17 bases between. The CDR3 is 15 amino acids. The germline V gene encodes CDR1 SGHAT and CDR2 FQNNGV. The CDR3 loop is CASSALWGPYYEQYF. The CDR3, as DNA: TGTGCCAGCAGCGCGTTGTGGGGGCCCTACTACGAGCAGTACTTC.

V gene TRBV6-5 combines with J gene TRBJ2-1; D remains ambiguous. V dropped 0 bases and J dropped 0 bases, with 6 bases sitting between them. The CDR3 length is 15 residues. Germline V CDR1 and CDR2: MNHEY, SVGAGI. The CDR3 spells CASSYSPSSYNEQFF. CDR3 sequence (DNA): TGTGCCAGCAGTTACTCTCCTAGCTCCTACAATGAGCAGTTCTTC.